This T cell receptor beta chain was captured by sequencing in a study of CD4 T cells in relation to SARS-CoV-2 and coronaviruses. Method: immunoSEQ multiplex PCR; TCRdb's copy keeps in-frame clones and lacks some. The sample yields tens of thousands of clones, about 75% seen once. Before the COVID-19 pandemic, during about 2011-2019, CD4+ T cells were taken from unexposed donors. The cells were cultured for approximately 10 days before CD4+ T cells were isolated. Fresh IL-2 medium replaced half the medium on days 3 and 7. Germline V CDR1 and CDR2: LGHNA, YNFKEQ. CDR3 length: 13 residues. Trimming cost V 2 bases and J 7 bases, with 6 bases left between them. As for this clone: Its antigen remains unidentified.

This clonotype was sampled from a human donor in good health. Specimen: CD4+ T cells from PBMCs, cultured in vitro. The V and J genes are TRBV4-2 and TRBJ1-6, with D perhaps matching TRBD1 (5 bases). CDR3 DNA: TGTGCCAGCAGCCAACAGGGAAATTCACCCCTCCACTTT. It is translated as CASSQQGNSPLHF.